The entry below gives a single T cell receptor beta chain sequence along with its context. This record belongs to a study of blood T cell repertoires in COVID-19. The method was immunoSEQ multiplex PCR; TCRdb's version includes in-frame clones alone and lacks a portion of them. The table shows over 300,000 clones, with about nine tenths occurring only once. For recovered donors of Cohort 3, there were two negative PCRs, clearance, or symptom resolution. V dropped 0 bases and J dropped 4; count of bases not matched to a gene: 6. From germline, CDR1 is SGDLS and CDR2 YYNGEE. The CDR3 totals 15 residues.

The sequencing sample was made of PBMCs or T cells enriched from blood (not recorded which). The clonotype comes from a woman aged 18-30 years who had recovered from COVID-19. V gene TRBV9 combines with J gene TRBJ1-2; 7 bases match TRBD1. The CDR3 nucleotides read TGTGCCAGCAGCGTAGGGTCGGGACAGCCCTATGGCTACACCTTC. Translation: CASSVGSGQPYGYTF.